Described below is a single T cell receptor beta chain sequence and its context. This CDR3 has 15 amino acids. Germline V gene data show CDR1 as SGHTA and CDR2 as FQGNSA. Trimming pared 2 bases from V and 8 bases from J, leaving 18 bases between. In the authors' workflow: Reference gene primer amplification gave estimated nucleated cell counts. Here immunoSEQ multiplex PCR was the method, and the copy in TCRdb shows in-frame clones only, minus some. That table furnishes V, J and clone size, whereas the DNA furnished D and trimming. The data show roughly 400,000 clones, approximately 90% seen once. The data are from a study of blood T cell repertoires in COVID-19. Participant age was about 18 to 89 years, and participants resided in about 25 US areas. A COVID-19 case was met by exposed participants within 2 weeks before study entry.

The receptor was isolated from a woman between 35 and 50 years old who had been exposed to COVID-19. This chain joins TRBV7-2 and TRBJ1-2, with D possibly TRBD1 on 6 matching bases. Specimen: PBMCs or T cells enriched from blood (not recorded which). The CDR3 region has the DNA TGTGCCAGCAGCTTACAGTCTACAGGGCCATCCGGCTACACCTTC. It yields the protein CASSLQSTGPSGYTF.